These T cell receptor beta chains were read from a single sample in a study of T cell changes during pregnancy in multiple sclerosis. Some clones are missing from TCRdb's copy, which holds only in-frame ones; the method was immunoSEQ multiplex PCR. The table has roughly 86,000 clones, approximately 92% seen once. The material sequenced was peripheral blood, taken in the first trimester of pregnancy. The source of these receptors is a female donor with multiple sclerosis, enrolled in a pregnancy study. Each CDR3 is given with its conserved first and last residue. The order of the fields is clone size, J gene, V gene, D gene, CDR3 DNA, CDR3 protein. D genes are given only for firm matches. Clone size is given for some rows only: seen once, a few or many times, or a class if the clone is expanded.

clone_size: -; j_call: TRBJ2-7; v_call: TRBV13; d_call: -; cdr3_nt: TGTGCCAGCAGCCCCCGTGGTATTAGCGACCACTACGAGCAGTACTTC; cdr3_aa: CASSPRGISDHYEQYF
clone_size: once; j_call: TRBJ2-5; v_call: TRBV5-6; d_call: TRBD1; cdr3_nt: TGTGCCAGCAGCATCCAAGGGACAGGGGCAGGCGAGACCCAGTACTTC; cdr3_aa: CASSIQGTGAGETQYF
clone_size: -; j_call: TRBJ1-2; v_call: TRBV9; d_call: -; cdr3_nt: TGTGCCAGCAGCGTAGCCCCGGGGGGCACCTATGGCTACACCTTC; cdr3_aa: CASSVAPGGTYGYTF
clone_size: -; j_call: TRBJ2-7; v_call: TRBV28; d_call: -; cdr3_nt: TGTGCCACCACCGCCGCACCCCAGCGCTACGAGCAGTACTTC; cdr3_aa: CATTAAPQRYEQYF
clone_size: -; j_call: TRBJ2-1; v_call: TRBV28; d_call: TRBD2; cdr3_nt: TGTGCCAGCAGAAAAGCGGGAGGGGTTTCCTACAATGAGCAGTTCTTC; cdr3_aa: CASRKAGGVSYNEQFF
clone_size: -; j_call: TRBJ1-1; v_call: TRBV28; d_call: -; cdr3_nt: TGTGCCAGCAGTTTATTAAAACAGGGTCGGGATGAAGCTTTCTTT; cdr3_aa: CASSLLKQGRDEAFF
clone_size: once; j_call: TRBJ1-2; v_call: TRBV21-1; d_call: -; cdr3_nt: TGTGCCAGCAGCAGCAGGATTTTACCCCGCGTCTATGGCTACACCTTC; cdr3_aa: CASSSRILPRVYGYTF
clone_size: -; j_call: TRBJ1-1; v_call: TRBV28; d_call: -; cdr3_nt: TGTGCCAGCAGTTCTTCAGCGGGAGCCATGAACACTGAAGCTTTCTTT; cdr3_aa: CASSSSAGAMNTEAFF
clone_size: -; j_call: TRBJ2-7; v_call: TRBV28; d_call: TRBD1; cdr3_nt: TGTGCCAGCAGCCCCGAGGACAGGGGAGGCTCCTACGAGCAGTACTTC; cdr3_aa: CASSPEDRGGSYEQYF
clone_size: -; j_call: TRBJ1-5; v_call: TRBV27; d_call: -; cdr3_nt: TGTGCCAGCAGTTTTGGGGACGGGAGGGCTAGCAATCAGCCCCAGCATTTT; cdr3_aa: CASSFGDGRASNQPQHF
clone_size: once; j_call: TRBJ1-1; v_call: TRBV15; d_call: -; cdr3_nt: TGTGCCACCAGTTCGCGGCTTCCGGCTGAAGCTTTCTTT; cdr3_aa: CATSSRLPAEAFF
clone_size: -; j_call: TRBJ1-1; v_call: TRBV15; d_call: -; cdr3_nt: TGTGCCACCAGCAGAGATATAACAGGAACTGAAGCTTTCTTT; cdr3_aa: CATSRDITGTEAFF
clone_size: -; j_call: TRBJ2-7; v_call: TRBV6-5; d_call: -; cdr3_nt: TGTGCCAGCAGTTACTCGTGGATAAAGGGAGCGGAGCAGTACTTC; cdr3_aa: CASSYSWIKGAEQYF
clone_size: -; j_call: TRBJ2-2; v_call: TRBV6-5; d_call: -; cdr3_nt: TGTGCCAGCAGTAGGGGGGGAGGCACCGGGGAGCTGTTTTTT; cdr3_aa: CASSRGGGTGELFF
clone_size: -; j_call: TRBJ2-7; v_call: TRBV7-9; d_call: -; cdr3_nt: TGTGCCAGCAGCAGCACCGGAGGCTCCTACGAGCAGTACTTC; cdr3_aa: CASSSTGGSYEQYF
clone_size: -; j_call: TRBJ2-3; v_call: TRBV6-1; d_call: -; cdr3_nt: TGTGCCCTCAGGCAGGGTGCAGATACGCAGTATTTT; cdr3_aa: CALRQGADTQYF
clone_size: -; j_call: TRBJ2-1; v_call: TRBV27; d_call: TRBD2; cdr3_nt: TGTGCCAGCAGTTTCAGACCGGGAGGTTCCTACAATGAGCAGTTCTTC; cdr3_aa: CASSFRPGGSYNEQFF
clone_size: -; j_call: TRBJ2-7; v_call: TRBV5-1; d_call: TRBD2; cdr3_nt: TGCGCCAGCAGCTTGGGGCCCCCGGGACTACCCTCCTACGAGCAGTACTTC; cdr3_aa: CASSLGPPGLPSYEQYF
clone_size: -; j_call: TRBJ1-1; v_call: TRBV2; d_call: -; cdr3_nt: TGTGCCAGCAGTGGTGGGACACTGAACACTGAAGCTTTCTTT; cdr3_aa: CASSGGTLNTEAFF
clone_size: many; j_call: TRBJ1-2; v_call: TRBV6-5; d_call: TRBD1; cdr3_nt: TGTGCCAGCAGCAACCCGACTGGGACAGGGGGTGGCTACACCTTC; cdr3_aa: CASSNPTGTGGGYTF
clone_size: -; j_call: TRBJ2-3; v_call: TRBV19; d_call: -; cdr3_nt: TGTGCCAGTCGGGAATCGGGCACAGATACGCAGTATTTT; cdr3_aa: CASRESGTDTQYF
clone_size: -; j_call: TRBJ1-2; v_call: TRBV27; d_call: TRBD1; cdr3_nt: TGTGCCAGCAGTTTATCGACAGGGTTATACTATGGCTACACCTTC; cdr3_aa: CASSLSTGLYYGYTF
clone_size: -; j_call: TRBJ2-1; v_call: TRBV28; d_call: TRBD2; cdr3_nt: TGTGCCAGCAGTTGGCAAAGCGGGAGAAGTAACAATGAGCAGTTCTTC; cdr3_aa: CASSWQSGRSNNEQFF
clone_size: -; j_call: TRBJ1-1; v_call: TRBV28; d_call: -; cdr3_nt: TGTGCCAGCAGTGACTGGAACACTGAAGCTTTCTTT; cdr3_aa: CASSDWNTEAFF
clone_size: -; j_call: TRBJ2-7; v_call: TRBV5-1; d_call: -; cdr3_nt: TGCGCCAGCAGCGCGGAGGTGGGGAACTACGAGCAGTACTTC; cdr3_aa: CASSAEVGNYEQYF
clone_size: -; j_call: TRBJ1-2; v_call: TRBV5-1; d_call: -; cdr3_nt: TGCGCCAGCAGCTTGGGAGGCTATGGCTACACCTTC; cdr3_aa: CASSLGGYGYTF
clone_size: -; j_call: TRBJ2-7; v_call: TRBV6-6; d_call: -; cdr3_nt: TGTGCCAGCAGTTACTCCAGGGTGGTCTACGAGCAGTACTTC; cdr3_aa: CASSYSRVVYEQYF
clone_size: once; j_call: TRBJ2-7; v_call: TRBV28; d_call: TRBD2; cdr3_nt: TGTGCCAGCCGAACCGGGACTAGCGGGAGGAAGGGCTCCTACGAGCAGTACTTC; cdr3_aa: CASRTGTSGRKGSYEQYF
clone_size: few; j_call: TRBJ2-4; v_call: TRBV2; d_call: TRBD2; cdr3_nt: TGTGCCAGCAGAGTAGCGGGAGGAGGCGGCATTCAGTACTTC; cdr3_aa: CASRVAGGGGIQYF
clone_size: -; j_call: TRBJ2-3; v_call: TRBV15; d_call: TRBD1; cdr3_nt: TGTGCCACCAGCAGCAGGGGGAGAACAGATACGCAGTATTTT; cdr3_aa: CATSSRGRTDTQYF
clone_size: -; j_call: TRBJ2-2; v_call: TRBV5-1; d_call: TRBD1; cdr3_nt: TGCGCCAGCAGCTTGAGGACAGGCAACACCGGGGAGCTGTTTTTT; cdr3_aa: CASSLRTGNTGELFF
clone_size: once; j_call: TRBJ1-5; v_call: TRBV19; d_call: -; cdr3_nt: TGTGCCAGTAGTACACAGGGCTCTAATCAGCCCCAGCATTTT; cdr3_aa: CASSTQGSNQPQHF
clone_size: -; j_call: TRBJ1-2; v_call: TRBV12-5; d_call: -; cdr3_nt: TGTGCTAGTGGTTTGGAACTCGGACACTCCTATGGCTACACCTTC; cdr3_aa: CASGLELGHSYGYTF
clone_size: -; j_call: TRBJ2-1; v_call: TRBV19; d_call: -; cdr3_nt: TGTGCCAGTAGTCTGACAGTGTCCTACAATGAGCAGTTCTTC; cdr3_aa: CASSLTVSYNEQFF
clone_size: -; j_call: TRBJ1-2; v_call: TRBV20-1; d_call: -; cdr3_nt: TGCAGTGCTTGGACTTTGGGAGGCTACACCTTC; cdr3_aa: CSAWTLGGYTF
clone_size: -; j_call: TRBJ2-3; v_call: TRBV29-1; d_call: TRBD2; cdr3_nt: TGCAGCGTTGGAAGGACTAGCGGGAGGTTCGCAGATACGCAGTATTTT; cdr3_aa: CSVGRTSGRFADTQYF
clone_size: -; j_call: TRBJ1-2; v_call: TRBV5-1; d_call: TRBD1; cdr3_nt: TGCGCCAGCAGCTTGGTGGCAGGGGGAAGTCAAGGCTACACCTTC; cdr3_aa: CASSLVAGGSQGYTF
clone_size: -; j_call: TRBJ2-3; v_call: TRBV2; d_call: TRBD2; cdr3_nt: TGTGCCAGCAGTGAAGCAGACTATGGCGGGAGGGCCCTCGGCACAGATACGCAGTATTTT; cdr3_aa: CASSEADYGGRALGTDTQYF
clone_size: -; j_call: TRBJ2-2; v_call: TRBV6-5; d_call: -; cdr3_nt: TGTGCCAGCAGATTAAACACCGGGGAGCTGTTTTTT; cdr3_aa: CASRLNTGELFF
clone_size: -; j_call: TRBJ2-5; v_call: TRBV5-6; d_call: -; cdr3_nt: TGTGCCAGCAGCCTGACAGGCGGGAGCGGTCAAGAGACCCAGTACTTC; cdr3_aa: CASSLTGGSGQETQYF
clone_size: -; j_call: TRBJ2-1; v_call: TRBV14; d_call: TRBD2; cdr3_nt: TGTGCCAGCAGCCACCTCCTGGGGGCGGGAGGGAACTACAATGAGCAGTTCTTC; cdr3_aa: CASSHLLGAGGNYNEQFF
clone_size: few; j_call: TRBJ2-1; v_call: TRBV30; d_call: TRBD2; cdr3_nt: TGTGCCTCTGCGGGACTAGCGGGAGGGCCCAATGAGCAGTTCTTC; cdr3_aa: CASAGLAGGPNEQFF